This paragraph covers one TCR beta chain sequence. The antigen remains unidentified. The sample originates from a study of T cell responses to AZD1222 COVID-19 vaccine. Whole-study findings and limits: Targeting of unmutated variant regions was reportedly seen in nearly half of spike-specific TCRs. In a largely white British group with more females than males, clonal diversity was possibly underestimated.

Germline V gene data show CDR1 as MNHNS and CDR2 as SASEGT. Between the trimmed V and J ends, which lost 2 bases and 8 bases, there was a span of 13 bases. This CDR3 comprises 14 residues. Some clones are missing from TCRdb's copy, which holds only in-frame ones; the method was immunoSEQ multiplex PCR. Among 140,000 to 150,000 clones, about 93% were seen once, and the ten largest hold approximately 3%. The chain is built from TRBV6-1 and TRBJ2-1; D possibly corresponds to TRBD2 (6 bases). Sequences were derived from peripheral blood, sampled on day 0 of MenACWY control vaccination. This clonotype was obtained from an adult in good health. The CDR3 DNA reads as TGTGCCAGCAGTGAACCGGGACTGAGCGATGAGCAGTTCTTC. Translation gives CASSEPGLSDEQFF.